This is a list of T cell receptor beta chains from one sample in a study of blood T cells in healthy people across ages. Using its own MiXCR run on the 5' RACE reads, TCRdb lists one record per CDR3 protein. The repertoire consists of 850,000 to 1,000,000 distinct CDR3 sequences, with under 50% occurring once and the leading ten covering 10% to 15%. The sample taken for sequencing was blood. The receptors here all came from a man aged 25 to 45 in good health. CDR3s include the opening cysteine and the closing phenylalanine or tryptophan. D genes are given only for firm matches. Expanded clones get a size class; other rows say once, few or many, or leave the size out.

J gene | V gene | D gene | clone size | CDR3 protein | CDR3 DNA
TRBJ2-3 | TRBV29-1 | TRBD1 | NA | CSVASTGGTDTQYF | TGCAGCGTTGCGTCGACAGGGGGCACAGATACGCAGTATTTT
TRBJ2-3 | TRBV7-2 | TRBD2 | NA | CASSLSGGKDTQYF | TGTGCCAGCAGCCTTAGCGGGGGAAAAGATACGCAGTATTTT
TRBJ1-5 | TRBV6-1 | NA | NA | CASSETQGNQPQHF | TGTGCCAGCAGTGAAACACAGGGCAATCAGCCCCAGCATTTT
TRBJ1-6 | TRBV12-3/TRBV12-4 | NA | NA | CAGLPGRNNSPLHF | TGTGCCGGCCTCCCGGGACGGAATAATTCACCCCTCCACTTT
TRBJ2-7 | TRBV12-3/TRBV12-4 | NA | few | CASSFGLGKGFYEQYF | TGTGCCAGCAGTTTTGGCCTGGGAAAGGGGTTCTACGAGCAGTACTTC
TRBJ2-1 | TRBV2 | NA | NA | CASSPQVASNEQFF | TGTGCCAGCAGCCCACAGGTTGCCAGCAATGAGCAGTTCTTC
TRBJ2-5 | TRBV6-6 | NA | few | CASAGQIQETQYF | TGTGCCAGCGCGGGACAGATCCAAGAGACCCAGTACTTC
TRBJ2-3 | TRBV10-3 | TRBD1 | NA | CAISGGTGGDTQYF | TGTGCCATCAGCGGAGGGACAGGGGGCGATACGCAGTATTTT
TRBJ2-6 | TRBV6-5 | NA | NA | CASSFDSTEANVLTF | TGTGCCAGCAGTTTTGACTCTACTGAGGCCAACGTCCTGACTTTC
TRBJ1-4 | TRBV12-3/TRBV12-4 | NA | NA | CASSFSQGTGEKLFF | TGTGCCAGCAGTTTCTCCCAGGGGACGGGCGAAAAACTGTTTTTT
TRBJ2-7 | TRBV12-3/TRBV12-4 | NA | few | CASSLNSGYEQYF | TGTGCCAGCAGTTTAAATTCGGGCTACGAGCAGTACTTC
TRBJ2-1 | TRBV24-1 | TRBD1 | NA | CATSDLGQGAYNEQFF | TGTGCCACCAGTGATTTAGGCCAGGGGGCGTACAATGAGCAGTTCTTC
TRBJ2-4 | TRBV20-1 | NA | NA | CSARSRGAGLKNIQYF | TGCAGTGCTAGAAGTCGGGGAGCAGGGCTCAAAAACATTCAGTACTTC
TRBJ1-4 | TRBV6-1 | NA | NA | CASSPGQTIIAGEKLFF | TGTGCCAGCAGTCCTGGACAGACCATAATTGCGGGTGAAAAACTGTTTTTT
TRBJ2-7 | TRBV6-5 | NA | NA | CASSYPGKPSSHEQYF | TGTGCCAGCAGTTACCCAGGGAAGCCGTCCTCTCACGAGCAGTACTTC
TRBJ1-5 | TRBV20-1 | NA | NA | CSAHSAQTNQPQHF | TGCAGTGCTCACTCCGCACAGACCAATCAGCCCCAGCATTTT
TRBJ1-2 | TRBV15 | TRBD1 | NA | CATSSVDRVDGYTF | TGTGCCACCAGCAGTGTTGACAGGGTGGATGGCTACACCTTC
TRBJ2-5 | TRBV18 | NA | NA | CASSPLAGERETQYF | TGTGCCAGCTCACCGTTGGCAGGGGAACGTGAGACCCAGTACTTC
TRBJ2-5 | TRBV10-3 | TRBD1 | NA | CAISAGTGQETQYF | TGTGCCATCAGTGCCGGGACAGGGCAAGAGACCCAGTACTTC
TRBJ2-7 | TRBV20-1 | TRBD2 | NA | CSARDLTSATSYEQYF | TGCAGTGCTAGAGATCTAACTAGCGCCACATCCTACGAGCAGTATTTC
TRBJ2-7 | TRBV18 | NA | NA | CASSQNRGGGSYEQYF | TGTGCCAGCTCACAAAATAGAGGGGGGGGCTCCTACGAGCAGTACTTC
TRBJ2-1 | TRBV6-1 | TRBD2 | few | CASSGARGLSYNEQFF | TGTGCCAGCAGTGGGGCAAGGGGACTAAGCTACAATGAGCAGTTCTTC
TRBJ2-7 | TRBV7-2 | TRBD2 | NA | CASSLLADLYEQYF | TGTGCCAGCAGCCTTCTAGCGGACCTATACGAGCAGTACTTC